One sample yielded the 3 T cell receptor beta chains listed below, sequenced in a study of shared clonotypes between healthy human individuals. Using immunoSEQ multiplex PCR, the repertoire was profiled, and TCRdb retains in-frame clones only, with some absent. This table holds roughly 490,000 clones, approximately 79% found once. The sequencing input was PBMCs. These receptor sequences come from a middle-aged woman in good health. Some clones in this sample may be carry-over from other donors' samples.

The chain uses TRBV14 and TRBJ2-7; D might be TRBD2 (7 bases). Germline V CDR1 and CDR2: SGHDN, FVKESK. The CDR3 is made up of 14 amino acids. The V and J ends lost 4 bases and 0 bases respectively, with 10 bases between them. The DNA for the CDR3 is TGTGCCAGCAGCCTAGGGGGGGGCTCCTACGAGCAGTACTTC. Its protein product is CASSLGGGSYEQYF.

The chain links TRBV14 to TRBJ2-5; D may be TRBD2 (6 bases). This CDR3 has 14 amino acids. Trimming removed 2 bases at V and 6 bases at J, with 13 bases between. Germline V gene lookup returns CDR1 SGHDN and CDR2 FVKESK. DNA for the CDR3: TGTGCCAGCAGCCAATTTAGCGGTATGAAGACCCAGTACTTC. Encoded protein: CASSQFSGMKTQYF.

This clone occurred a few times. Other nucleotide sequences from this sample produce the same CDR3. CDR3 residues: CASSAGTANTEAFF. CDR3 coding DNA: TGTGCCAGCAGCGCCGGGACAGCTAACACTGAAGCTTTCTTT. The chain carries TRBV11-2 and TRBJ1-1, with 7 bases that match TRBD1. The CDR3 loop spans 14 amino acids. Germline values: CDR1 SGHAT, CDR2 FQNNGV. V lost 5 bases and J lost 2; bases outside the gene matches: 5.